This T cell receptor (beta chain) was identified in a study of blood T cell repertoires in COVID-19. The data were produced by immunoSEQ multiplex PCR, yet TCRdb's version contains in-frame clones alone and is incomplete. Of around 250,000 clones in the sample, 75% to 95% are singletons; the top ten hold about 3%. In its sample, this clone was seen a few times. The CDR3 is made up of 17 amino acids. Deletions cut 0 bases from V and 0 bases from J, with 12 bases between. The germline V gene has CDR1 SGHDT and CDR2 YYEEEE. Contact with a PCR-confirmed or clinician-diagnosed COVID-19 case occurred within 2 weeks of entry.

The source is a man aged 35 to 55 who had been exposed to COVID-19. This chain connects TRBV5-6 to TRBJ2-2; D is perhaps TRBD1 (7 bases). The sample consisted of PBMCs or T cells enriched from blood (not recorded which). The CDR3 loop reads CASSLAGDSANTGELFF. DNA of the CDR3: TGTGCCAGCAGCTTGGCGGGGGACAGCGCGAACACCGGGGAGCTGTTTTTT.